These 20 T cell receptor beta chains share one sample of origin, sequenced in a study of T cell responses to AZD1222 COVID-19 vaccine. Here immunoSEQ multiplex PCR was the method, and the copy in TCRdb shows in-frame clones only, minus some. Counted here are over 150,000 clones, around 94% occurring once; the ten biggest clones make up 1.5% to 2%. The material sequenced was peripheral blood, taken 28 days after the second AZD1222 dose. These receptors originate from an adult who received the AZD1222 COVID-19 vaccine.

The CDR3 sequence is CASSSGSLRYEQYF. Written as DNA, the CDR3 is TGTGCCAGCAGCTCCGGGAGCCTGCGGTACGAGCAGTACTTC. The chain recombines TRBV5-4 with TRBJ2-7, with D possibly being TRBD2 (6 bases). Germline CDR1 and CDR2: SGHNT and YYREEE (reference sequence). This CDR3 spans 14 amino acids. The V end was cut by 3 bases, the J end by 4 bases, with 14 bases between.

The CDR3 coding sequence is TGCGCCAGCAGCCCTCCGGGGGCGCCGGGTCTGGAAGCTTTCTTT. It codes for CASSPPGAPGLEAFF. The J gene is TRBJ1-1, the V gene TRBV5-1; a possible D gene is TRBD1 (6 bases). There are 15 residues in the CDR3. Germline values: CDR1 SGHRS, CDR2 YFSETQ. V was trimmed by 4 bases and J by 8 bases, leaving 21 bases between them.

Comment on this clone: One end of the junction varies from germline; a read error may be responsible. The J gene is TRBJ2-5, the V gene TRBV6-1; 12 nucleotides match TRBD2. The germline gives CDR1 MNHNS, CDR2 SASEGT. This CDR3 contains 16 residues. DNA of the CDR3: TGTGCCAGCAGTGAAGCGCCGGCTAGCGGGGGGGCGCGGGAAAACTTC. Translating it yields CASSEAPASGGARENF.

The chain employs TRBV6-2 or TRBV6-3 and TRBJ1-2; D call uncertain. The CDR3 is made up of 14 amino acids. V lost 4 bases, J lost 5 bases, and 14 bases lay in between. Germline loops: CDR1 MNHEY, CDR2 SVGEGT. CDR3 nucleotide sequence: TGTGCCAGCAGTTCGCATGCAGTACCTTATGGCTACACCTTC. Translated, it gives CASSSHAVPYGYTF.

This clone has only one observation. The J gene is TRBJ2-1, the V gene TRBV2; TRBD2 aligns across 7 bases. The CDR3 sequence is 12 residues long. V lost 7 bases, J lost 9 bases, and 6 bases stayed unmatched. CDR1 SNHLY and CDR2 FYNNEI come from the germline V gene. The CDR3 DNA is TGTGCCAGCAAAGGCCGCGGGAGTGAGCAGTTCTTC. Protein product: CASKGRGSEQFF.

The chain couples TRBV7-6 to TRBJ1-1, with 8 bases fitting TRBD1. The germline V gene has CDR1 SGHVS and CDR2 FNYEAQ. With V trimmed by 3 bases and J by 3 bases, 3 bases remained unmatched. The length of the CDR3 is 14 residues. CDR3 sequence: CASSLTGDYTEAFF. The CDR3 bases are TGTGCCAGCAGCTTGACAGGGGACTACACTGAAGCTTTCTTT.

The chain carries TRBV4-3 and TRBJ1-2; 8 nucleotides line up with TRBD1. From germline, CDR1 is LGHNA and CDR2 YSLEER. After removal of 1 base from V and 8 bases from J, the junction contained 6 bases not matched to a gene. The CDR3 totals 14 residues. The CDR3 protein is CASSQGQGSEGYTF. DNA of the CDR3: TGCGCCAGCAGCCAAGGACAGGGGTCGGAAGGCTACACCTTC.

CDR3 protein: CASSFLGGPGSGNTIYF. The CDR3, as DNA: TGTGCCAGTAGTTTTCTCGGAGGACCCGGCTCTGGAAACACCATATATTTT. V usage is TRBV19 and J usage is TRBJ1-3, with D unclear. The V and J ends lost 5 bases and 0 bases respectively, with 17 bases between them. The CDR3 length is 17 residues. CDR1 and CDR2 from the germline V gene are LNHDA and SQIVND (reference sequence).

The gene calls are TRBV2 and TRBJ1-6, with a possible D match to TRBD1 (6 bases). Germline CDR1 and CDR2: SNHLY and FYNNEI. CDR3 length: 15 residues. The germline V and J ends were trimmed by 11 bases and 2 bases, with 16 bases remaining between them. In DNA, the CDR3 is TGTGCCGGAAAATACAGGGTAACCTATAATTCACCCCTCCACTTT. Translated: CAGKYRVTYNSPLHF.

The V gene is TRBV19, the J gene TRBJ1-1; unclear D gene. Deletions cut 10 bases from V and 0 bases from J, with 9 bases between. Germline CDR1 LNHDA, CDR2 SQIVND (reference sequence). The CDR3 length is 12 residues. In DNA, the CDR3 is TGTGCCACACGGGATCTGAACACTGAAGCTTTCTTT. Protein: CATRDLNTEAFF.

The chain recombines TRBV24-1 with TRBJ2-1; D is uncertain. This CDR3 is 16 amino acids long. Germline lookup yields CDR1 KGHDR and CDR2 SFDVKD. V lost 5 bases and J lost 2, with 15 bases in between. CDR3: CATSAAPASPYNEQFF. The CDR3 bases are TGTGCCACCAGTGCAGCCCCCGCCTCCCCCTACAATGAGCAGTTCTTC.

The CDR3 here is CASSPQGVSNQPQHF. CDR3 bases: TGTGCCAGCAGCCCACAGGGGGTAAGCAATCAGCCCCAGCATTTT. The gene calls are TRBV3-1 (or the pseudogene TRBV3-2) and TRBJ1-5; 8 positions agree with TRBD1. This CDR3 spans 15 amino acids. The germline V gene has CDR1 LGHDT and CDR2 YNNKEL (reference sequence). V was pared by 4 bases and J by 1 base, with 3 bases of the junction left unmatched.

This clone occurred once. The conserved phenylalanine or tryptophan is not found at the CDR3 terminus, so this likely reflects a read error. The limits of the CDR3 on the DNA are not certain, so only TCRdb's listed CDR3 is given. The chain employs TRBV28 and TRBJ1-1; the DNA was not used to check the table's D call, TRBD1. CDR1 is MDHEN, CDR2 SYDVKM, per germline. The CDR3 extends over 11 residues, inclusive of both ends. The CDR3 here is CASSPPGAPTY.

The genes are TRBV3-1 (or the pseudogene TRBV3-2) and TRBJ1-2; possible D gene TRBD1, 6 bases. Germline lookup yields CDR1 LGHDT and CDR2 YNNKEL (reference sequence). V lost 6 bases and J lost 9, with 20 bases in between. This CDR3 spans 14 amino acids. The CDR3 nucleotides read TGTGCCAGCAGGCAAAATACAGGGATTGCAAGCTACACCTTC. This gives the protein CASRQNTGIASYTF.

In this sample, this clone turned up once. This chain connects TRBV5-5 to TRBJ1-1, with 8 bases fitting TRBD1. Trimming cost V 3 bases and J 5 bases; bases outside gene matches: 3. The CDR3 covers 13 residues. Germline CDR1 is SGHKS and CDR2 is YYEKEE (reference sequence). The chain's CDR3 is CASSWTGRTEAFF. The CDR3 DNA sequence: TGTGCCAGCAGCTGGACAGGGAGAACTGAAGCTTTCTTT.

The genes are TRBV7-2 and TRBJ2-7, with D unresolved. V was pared by 5 bases and J by 2 bases, with 13 bases between. The length of the CDR3 is 14 residues. Germline assignment: CDR1 SGHTA and CDR2 FQGNSA. DNA for the CDR3: TGTGCCAGCAGCCCCAGGTACGGAACCTACGAGCAGTACTTC. It encodes CASSPRYGTYEQYF.

J is TRBJ1-1 and V is TRBV9; D gene ambiguous. Trimming took off 4 bases at V and 1 base at J, with 8 bases between the two ends. Germline-derived CDR1 and CDR2 are SGDLS and YYNGEE. CDR3 length: 13 residues. The CDR3 nucleotides read TGTGCCAGCAGCCGGGCAGCGAACACTGAAGCTTTCTTT. Its translation is CASSRAANTEAFF. The full variable domain, in which reference TRBV9 and TRBJ1-1 provide the parts outside the CDR3, is DSGVTQTPKHLITATGQRVTLRCSPRSGDLSVYWYQQSLDQGLQFLIQYYNGEERAKGNILERFSAQQFPDLHSELNLSSLELGDSALYFCASSRAANTEAFFGQGTRLTVV.

This sequence joins TRBV23-1 and TRBJ1-6; D might be TRBD1 (5 bases). Being an ORF, TRBV23-1 has a function that is uncertain. Trimming took off 0 bases at V and 10 bases at J, with 19 bases between the two ends. This CDR3 is 17 amino acids long. The DNA of the CDR3 is TGCGCCAGCAGTCAATCGCCCCCTCGCAGGGCGTACTCACCCCTCCACTTT. Protein product: CASSQSPPRRAYSPLHF.

CDR3 amino acids: CASSERTSGNPRRFF. In DNA, the CDR3 is TGTGCCAGCAGTGAACGGACTAGCGGGAACCCAAGGCGGTTCTTC. The chain combines TRBV25-1 with TRBJ2-1, with 12 nucleotides matching TRBD2. Germline CDR1 is MGHDK and CDR2 is SYGVNS. This CDR3 has 15 amino acids. Trimming removed 2 bases from V and 15 bases from J; junction bases left unmatched: 11.

V is TRBV28 and J is TRBJ1-6; D may be TRBD1 (6 bases). The CDR3 totals 17 residues. The germline CDR1 and CDR2 sequences are MDHEN and SYDVKM. The V and J ends lost 2 bases and 8 bases respectively, with 19 bases between them. The CDR3 loop is CASSLPWLRGRDSPLHF. In nucleotides, the CDR3 is TGTGCCAGCAGTTTACCCTGGCTCAGGGGACGGGATTCACCCCTCCACTTT.